Reported below is one TCR beta chain. Its antigen is undetermined. TCRdb itself ran the 5' RACE reads through MiXCR, one entry per CDR3 protein. The data show about 170,000 distinct CDR3 sequences, approximately 11% seen once. The data were obtained in a study of T cells after yellow fever vaccination. The V gene lost 3 bases and the J gene lost 5 bases, with 17 bases spanning the gap. The CDR3 has 16 residues. The study's findings and limits: The study re-detected most primary-vaccination clones after the booster (approximately 96% CD4, 85% to 90% CD8).

The chain joins TRBV12-3 or TRBV12-4 to TRBJ1-5; D is perhaps TRBD1 (6 bases). The material was CD8+ T cells sorted from PBMCs, obtained 15 days after the yellow fever booster vaccination. This receptor was taken from a man between 18 and 35 years old who received the YFV17D yellow fever vaccine. The CDR3 region is CASSLVGDIEDQPQHF. For the CDR3, the DNA is TGTGCCAGCAGTTTGGTCGGGGACATCGAGGATCAGCCCCAGCATTTT.